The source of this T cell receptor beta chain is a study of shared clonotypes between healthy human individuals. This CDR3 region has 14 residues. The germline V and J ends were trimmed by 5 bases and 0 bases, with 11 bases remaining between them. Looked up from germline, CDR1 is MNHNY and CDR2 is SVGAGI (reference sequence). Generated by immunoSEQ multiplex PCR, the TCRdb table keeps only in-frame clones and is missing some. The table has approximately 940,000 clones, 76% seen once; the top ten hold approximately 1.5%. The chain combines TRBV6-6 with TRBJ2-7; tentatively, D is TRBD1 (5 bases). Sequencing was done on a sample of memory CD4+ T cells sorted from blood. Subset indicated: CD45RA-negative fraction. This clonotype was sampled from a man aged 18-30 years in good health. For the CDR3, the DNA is TGTGCCAGCAGTCCCGACAGAAACTCCTACGAGCAGTACTTC. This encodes CASSPDRNSYEQYF.